This is a list of T cell receptor beta chains from one sample in a study of cytomegalovirus exposure and HLA in healthy donors. Measured with immunoSEQ multiplex PCR; TCRdb has only the in-frame clones, and not every one. The sample consists of about 130,000 clones, around three quarters of them appearing once. Material for sequencing was PBMCs. The receptor set was obtained from a man aged 25-45 years in good health and CMV-seropositive. CDR3s include the opening cysteine and the closing phenylalanine or tryptophan. A D gene is named only where the DNA matches it firmly. The size field is filled for only some rows; it gives once, few, many or a size class.

j_call,v_call,clone_size,d_call,cdr3_nt,cdr3_aa
TRBJ1-1,TRBV2,.,.,TGTGCCACCTTGCCGACAGAAGCGAACACTGAAGCTTTCTTT,CATLPTEANTEAFF
TRBJ1-6,TRBV5-6,.,TRBD1,TGTGCCAGCAGCTCCAGCCCAAGGGACAGAAAATTTTCACCCCTCCACTTT,CASSSSPRDRKFSPLHF
TRBJ2-1,TRBV2,.,.,TGTGCCAGCAGTCCTAGCGAGGAGGATGAGCAGTTCTTC,CASSPSEEDEQFF
TRBJ2-2,TRBV5-1,.,.,TGCGCCAGCAGCCCCGAGGGCAGCCTGAACACCGGGGAGCTGTTTTTT,CASSPEGSLNTGELFF
TRBJ2-5,TRBV5-4,few,TRBD1,TGTGCCAGCAGTTTGACGGGACAGGGGATCGAGACCCAGTACTTC,CASSLTGQGIETQYF
TRBJ1-2,TRBV5-1,.,.,TGCGCCAGCAGCTTCGGGGGGGCAGACGGCTACACCTTC,CASSFGGADGYTF
TRBJ1-1,TRBV6-1,.,TRBD1,TGTGCCAGCAGGTCGGGACAGATCATGAACACTGAAGCTTTCTTT,CASRSGQIMNTEAFF
TRBJ1-2,TRBV7-9,few,.,TGTGCCAGCAGTCAGGACAGCCATAATGGCTACACCTTC,CASSQDSHNGYTF
TRBJ1-1,TRBV9,.,.,TGTGCCAGCAGCGTGGGGCCTGGAGCCACTGAAGCTTTCTTT,CASSVGPGATEAFF
TRBJ1-4,TRBV19,.,TRBD1,TGTGCCAGTAGACCCGACAGGGGGAGAGGGAAACTGTTTTTT,CASRPDRGRGKLFF